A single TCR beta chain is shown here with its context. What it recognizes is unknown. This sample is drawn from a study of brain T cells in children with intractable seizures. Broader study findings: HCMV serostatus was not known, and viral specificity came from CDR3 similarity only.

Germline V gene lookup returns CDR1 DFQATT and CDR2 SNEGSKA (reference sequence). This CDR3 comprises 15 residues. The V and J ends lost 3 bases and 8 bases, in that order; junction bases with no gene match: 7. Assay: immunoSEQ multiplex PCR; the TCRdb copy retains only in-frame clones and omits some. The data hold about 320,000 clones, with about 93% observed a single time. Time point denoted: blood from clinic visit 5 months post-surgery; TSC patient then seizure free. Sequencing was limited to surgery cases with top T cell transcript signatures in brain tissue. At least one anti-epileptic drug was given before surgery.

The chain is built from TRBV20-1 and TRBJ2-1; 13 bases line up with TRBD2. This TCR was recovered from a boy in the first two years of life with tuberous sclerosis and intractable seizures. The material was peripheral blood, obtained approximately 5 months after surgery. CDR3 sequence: CSASYRTSGSDEQFF. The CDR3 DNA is TGCAGTGCTAGTTATCGGACTAGCGGGAGTGATGAGCAGTTCTTC.